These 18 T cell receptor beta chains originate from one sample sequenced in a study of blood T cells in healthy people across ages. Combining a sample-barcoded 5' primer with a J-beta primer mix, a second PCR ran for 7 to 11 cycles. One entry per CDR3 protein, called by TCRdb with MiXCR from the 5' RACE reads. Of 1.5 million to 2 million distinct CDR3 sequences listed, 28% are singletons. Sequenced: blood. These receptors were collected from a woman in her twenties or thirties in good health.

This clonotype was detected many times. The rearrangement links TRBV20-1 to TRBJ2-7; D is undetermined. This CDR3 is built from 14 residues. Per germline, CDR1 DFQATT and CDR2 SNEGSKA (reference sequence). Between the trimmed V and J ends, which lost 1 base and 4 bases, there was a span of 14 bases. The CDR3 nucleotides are TGCAGTGCTAGAGGGTCAAGCTCAGTTTACGAGCAGTACTTC. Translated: CSARGSSSVYEQYF.

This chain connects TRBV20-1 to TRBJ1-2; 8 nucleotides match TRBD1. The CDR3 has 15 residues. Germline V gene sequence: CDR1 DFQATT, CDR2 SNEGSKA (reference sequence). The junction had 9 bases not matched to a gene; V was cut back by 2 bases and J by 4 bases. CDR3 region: CSARPYRGALYGYTF. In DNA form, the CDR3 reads TGCAGTGCTAGACCCTACAGGGGGGCCCTCTATGGCTACACCTTC.

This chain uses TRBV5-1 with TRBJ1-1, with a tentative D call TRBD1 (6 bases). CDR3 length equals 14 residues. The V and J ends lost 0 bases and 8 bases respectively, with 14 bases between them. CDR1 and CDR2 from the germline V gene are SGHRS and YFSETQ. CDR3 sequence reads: CASSLGAGAPEAFF. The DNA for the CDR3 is TGCGCCAGCAGCTTGGGGGCAGGGGCACCCGAAGCTTTCTTT.

The CDR3 loop reads CASSFLLAGPNCTDTQYF. In DNA form, the CDR3 reads TGTGCCAGCAGCTTTCTTCTAGCGGGGCCCAATTGCACAGATACGCAGTATTTT. The chain recombines TRBV12-1 with TRBJ2-3; the tabulated D call, TRBD2, remains unverified against the DNA. TRBV12-1 is described as a pseudogene. The CDR3 consists of 18 residues.

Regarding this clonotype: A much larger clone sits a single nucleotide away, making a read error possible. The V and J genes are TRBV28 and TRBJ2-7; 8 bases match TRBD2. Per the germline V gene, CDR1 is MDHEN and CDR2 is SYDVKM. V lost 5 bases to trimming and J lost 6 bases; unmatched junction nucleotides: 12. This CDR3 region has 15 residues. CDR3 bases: TGTGCCAGCAGTCAGCAGGCGGGGGGCAGATTCGAGCAGTACTTC. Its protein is CASSQQAGGRFEQYF.

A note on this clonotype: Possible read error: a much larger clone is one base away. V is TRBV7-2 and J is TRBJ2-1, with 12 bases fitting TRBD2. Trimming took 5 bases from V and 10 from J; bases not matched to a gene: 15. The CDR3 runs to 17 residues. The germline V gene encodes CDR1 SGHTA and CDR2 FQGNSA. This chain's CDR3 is CASSNYLTSGSPYEQFF. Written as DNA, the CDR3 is TGTGCCAGCAGCAATTACTTGACTAGCGGGAGTCCCTACGAGCAGTTCTTC.

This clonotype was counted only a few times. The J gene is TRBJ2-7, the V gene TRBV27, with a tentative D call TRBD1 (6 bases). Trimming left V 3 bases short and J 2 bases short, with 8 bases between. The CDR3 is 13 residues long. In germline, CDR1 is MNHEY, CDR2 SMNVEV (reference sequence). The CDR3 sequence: CASSFWGPYEQYF. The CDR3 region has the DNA TGTGCCAGCAGTTTTTGGGGGCCCTACGAGCAGTACTTC.

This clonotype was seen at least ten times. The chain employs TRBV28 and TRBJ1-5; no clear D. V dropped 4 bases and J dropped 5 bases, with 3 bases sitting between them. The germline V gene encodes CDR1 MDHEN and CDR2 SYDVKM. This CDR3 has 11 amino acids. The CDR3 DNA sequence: TGTGCCAGCAGTTCCCATCAGCCCCAGCATTTT. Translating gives CASSSHQPQHF.

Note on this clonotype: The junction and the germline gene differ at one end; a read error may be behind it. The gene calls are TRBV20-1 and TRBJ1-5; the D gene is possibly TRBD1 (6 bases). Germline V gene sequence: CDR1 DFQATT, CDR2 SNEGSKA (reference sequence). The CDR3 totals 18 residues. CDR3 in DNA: TGCAGTGCTAGTCGGTTCTCGGGGGGGGGCAGGAGCAATCAGCACCAGCATTTT. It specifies CSASRFSGGGRSNQHQHF.

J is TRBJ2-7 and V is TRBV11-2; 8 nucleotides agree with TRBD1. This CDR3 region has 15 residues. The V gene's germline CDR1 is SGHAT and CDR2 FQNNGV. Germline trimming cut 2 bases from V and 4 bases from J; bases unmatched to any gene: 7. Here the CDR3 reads CASSLSPGGIYEQYF. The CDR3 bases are TGTGCCAGCAGCTTAAGTCCAGGGGGCATATACGAGCAGTACTTC.

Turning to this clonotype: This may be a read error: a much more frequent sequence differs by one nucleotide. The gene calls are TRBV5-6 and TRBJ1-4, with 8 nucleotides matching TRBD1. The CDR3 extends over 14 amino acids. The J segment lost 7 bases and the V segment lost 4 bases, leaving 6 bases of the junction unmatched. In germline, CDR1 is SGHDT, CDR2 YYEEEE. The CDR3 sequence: CASSPRTGFEKLFF. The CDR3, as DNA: TGTGCCAGCAGCCCCCGGACAGGGTTTGAAAAACTGTTTTTT.

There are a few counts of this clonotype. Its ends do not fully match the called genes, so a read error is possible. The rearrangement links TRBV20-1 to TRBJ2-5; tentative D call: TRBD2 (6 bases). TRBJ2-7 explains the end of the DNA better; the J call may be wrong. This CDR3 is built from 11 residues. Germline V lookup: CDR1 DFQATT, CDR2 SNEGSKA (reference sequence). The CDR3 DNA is TGCTGTGCTAGAGCGGGCTACGAGCAGTACTTC. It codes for CCARAGYEQYF.

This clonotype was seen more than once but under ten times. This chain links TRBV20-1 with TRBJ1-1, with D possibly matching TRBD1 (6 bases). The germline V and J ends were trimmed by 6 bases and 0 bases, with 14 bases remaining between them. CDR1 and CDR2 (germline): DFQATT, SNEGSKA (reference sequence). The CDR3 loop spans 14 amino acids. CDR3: CSALGQNMNTEAFF. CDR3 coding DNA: TGCAGTGCCCTTGGACAGAATATGAACACTGAAGCTTTCTTT.

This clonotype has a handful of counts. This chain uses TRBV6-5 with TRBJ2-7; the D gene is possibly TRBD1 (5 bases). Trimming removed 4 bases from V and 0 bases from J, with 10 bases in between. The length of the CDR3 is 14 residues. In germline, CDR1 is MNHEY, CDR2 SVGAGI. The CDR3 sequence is CASSFSDTSYEQYF. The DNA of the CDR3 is TGTGCCAGCAGTTTTTCGGACACCTCCTACGAGCAGTACTTC.

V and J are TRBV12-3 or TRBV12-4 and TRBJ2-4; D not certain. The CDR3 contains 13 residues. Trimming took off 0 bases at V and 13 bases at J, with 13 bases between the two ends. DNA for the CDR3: TGTGCCAGCAGTTTAGCGAACTATAATGAGCAGTACTTC. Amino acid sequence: CASSLANYNEQYF.

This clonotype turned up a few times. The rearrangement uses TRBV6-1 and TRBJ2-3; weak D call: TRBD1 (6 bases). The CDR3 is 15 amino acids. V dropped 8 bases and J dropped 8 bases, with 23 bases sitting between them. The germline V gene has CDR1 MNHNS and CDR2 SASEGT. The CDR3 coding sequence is TGTGCCAGCGGTCGGGCAGGGGATCCTCCTGGTACGCAGTATTTT. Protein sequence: CASGRAGDPPGTQYF.

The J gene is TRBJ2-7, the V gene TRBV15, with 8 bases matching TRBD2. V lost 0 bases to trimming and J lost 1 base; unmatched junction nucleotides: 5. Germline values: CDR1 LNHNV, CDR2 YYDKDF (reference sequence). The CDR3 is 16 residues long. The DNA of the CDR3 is TGTGCCACCAGCAGAGATTTGATAGCGGGGTCCTACGAGCAGTACTTC. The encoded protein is CATSRDLIAGSYEQYF. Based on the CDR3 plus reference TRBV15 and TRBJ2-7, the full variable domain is DAMVIQNPRYQVTQFGKPVTLSCSQTLNHNVMYWYQQKSSQAPKLLFHYYDKDFNNEADTPDNFQSRRPNTSFCFLDIRSPGLGDTAMYLCATSRDLIAGSYEQYFGPGTRLTVT.

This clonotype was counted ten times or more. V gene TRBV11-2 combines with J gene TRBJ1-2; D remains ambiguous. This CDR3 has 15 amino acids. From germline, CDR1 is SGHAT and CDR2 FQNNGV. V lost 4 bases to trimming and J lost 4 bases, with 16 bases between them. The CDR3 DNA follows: TGTGCCAGCAGCTCAAGATCCGGGCCGGCCTATGGCTACACCTTC. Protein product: CASSSRSGPAYGYTF.